Listed below are T cell receptor beta chains from one sample, sequenced in a study of shared clonotypes between healthy human individuals. The protocol was immunoSEQ multiplex PCR, while the TCRdb copy is restricted to in-frame clones and leaves out a portion. The table has 800,000 or so clones, 96% seen once; the top ten hold over 0.2%. Specimen: naive CD8+ T cells sorted from blood. All receptors derive from a man aged 30 to 39 in good health. Both conserved end residues are part of each CDR3. The D gene is left open where the match is weak. Clone size is not always given. Where it is, it says once, few, many or a class for expanded clones.

clone size: once; J gene: TRBJ2-4; D gene: NA; V gene: TRBV28; CDR3 DNA: TGTGCCAGCAGTCCCTACCCGATGACAGTGGCCCAAAACATTCAGTACTTC; CDR3 protein: CASSPYPMTVAQNIQYF
clone size: NA; J gene: TRBJ1-1; D gene: NA; V gene: TRBV4-1; CDR3 DNA: TGCGCCAGCAGCCATTTACAGGGAGGTGGCACTGAAGCTTTCTTT; CDR3 protein: CASSHLQGGGTEAFF
clone size: NA; J gene: TRBJ1-1; D gene: NA; V gene: TRBV5-4; CDR3 DNA: TGTGCCAGCAGCTGGGAGGTGGGGGTCACTGAAGCTTTCTTT; CDR3 protein: CASSWEVGVTEAFF
clone size: NA; J gene: TRBJ2-2; D gene: NA; V gene: TRBV28; CDR3 DNA: TGTGCCAGCAGTTCGGATGAGGGTGGGGACACCGGGGAGCTGTTTTTT; CDR3 protein: CASSSDEGGDTGELFF
clone size: once; J gene: TRBJ2-1; D gene: NA; V gene: TRBV11-1; CDR3 DNA: TGTGCCAGCAGCTCCGGACAGAGCAATGAGCAGTTCTTC; CDR3 protein: CASSSGQSNEQFF
clone size: NA; J gene: TRBJ1-2; D gene: TRBD1; V gene: TRBV6-5; CDR3 DNA: TGTGCCAGCAGTTACGGACAGGGAGTCCCTTTCTATGGCTACACCTTC; CDR3 protein: CASSYGQGVPFYGYTF
clone size: NA; J gene: TRBJ2-5; D gene: NA; V gene: TRBV15; CDR3 DNA: TGTGCCACCAGCAGCCAATGGGGGTCGGGGGAGACCCAGTACTTC; CDR3 protein: CATSSQWGSGETQYF
clone size: NA; J gene: TRBJ2-3; D gene: TRBD2; V gene: TRBV2; CDR3 DNA: TGTGCCAGCATCCCTTGGACTAGCGGGACAGATACGCAGTATTTT; CDR3 protein: CASIPWTSGTDTQYF
clone size: NA; J gene: TRBJ2-7; D gene: NA; V gene: TRBV27; CDR3 DNA: TGTGCCAGCAGTTCTAATATCGTCAAGACCTACGAGCAGTACTTC; CDR3 protein: CASSSNIVKTYEQYF
clone size: NA; J gene: TRBJ2-1; D gene: NA; V gene: TRBV7-2; CDR3 DNA: TGTGCCAGCACCAAAGACGGGAGCTCCTACAATGAGCAGTTCTTC; CDR3 protein: CASTKDGSSYNEQFF
clone size: NA; J gene: TRBJ2-4; D gene: NA; V gene: TRBV7-6; CDR3 DNA: TGTGCCAGCAGCTTCGATAGTGTGTCCAAAAACATTCAGTACTTC; CDR3 protein: CASSFDSVSKNIQYF
clone size: NA; J gene: TRBJ2-7; D gene: NA; V gene: TRBV13; CDR3 DNA: TGTGCCAGCAGCTTAATAGGGAGCTACGAGCAGTACTTC; CDR3 protein: CASSLIGSYEQYF
clone size: NA; J gene: TRBJ2-2; D gene: NA; V gene: TRBV29-1; CDR3 DNA: TGCAGCGTTGAAGTATCCTGGAACACCGGGGAGCTGTTTTTT; CDR3 protein: CSVEVSWNTGELFF
clone size: NA; J gene: TRBJ2-7; D gene: NA; V gene: TRBV5-6; CDR3 DNA: TGTGCCAGCAGCCCTCGGGGGATGGACGAGCAGTACTTC; CDR3 protein: CASSPRGMDEQYF
clone size: NA; J gene: TRBJ2-1; D gene: TRBD2; V gene: TRBV5-1; CDR3 DNA: TGCGCCAGCAGCCTACTAGCGGGAGTATCCAATGAGCAGTTCTTC; CDR3 protein: CASSLLAGVSNEQFF
clone size: NA; J gene: TRBJ1-1; D gene: NA; V gene: TRBV30; CDR3 DNA: TGTGCCTGGAGTGTACGGAGGGGAACGAAGGATGAAGCTTTCTTT; CDR3 protein: CAWSVRRGTKDEAFF
clone size: NA; J gene: TRBJ2-1; D gene: NA; V gene: TRBV6-5; CDR3 DNA: TGTGCCAGCAGGGAGTACGACAATGAGCAGTTCTTC; CDR3 protein: CASREYDNEQFF
clone size: NA; J gene: TRBJ2-1; D gene: NA; V gene: TRBV4-1; CDR3 DNA: TGCGCCAGCAGCCTACATCCCCTCTTCGGGGGCAGCTACAATGAGCAGTTCTTC; CDR3 protein: CASSLHPLFGGSYNEQFF
clone size: NA; J gene: TRBJ2-7; D gene: NA; V gene: TRBV5-6; CDR3 DNA: TGTGCCAGCAGCTTAGGGCGCCGCCTGAGCGAGCAGTACTTC; CDR3 protein: CASSLGRRLSEQYF
clone size: NA; J gene: TRBJ2-1; D gene: TRBD1; V gene: TRBV29-1; CDR3 DNA: TGCAGCGTTGGACGGGACAGGGGGCTCAATGAGCAGTTCTTC; CDR3 protein: CSVGRDRGLNEQFF
clone size: NA; J gene: TRBJ2-7; D gene: TRBD1; V gene: TRBV11-2; CDR3 DNA: TGTGCCAGCAGCCCAGAATTTTCGAGGACAGGGCTTGAGCAGTACTTC; CDR3 protein: CASSPEFSRTGLEQYF
clone size: NA; J gene: TRBJ2-1; D gene: NA; V gene: TRBV27; CDR3 DNA: TGTGCCAGCACACCCACTAGCCCGAGCTCCTACAATGAGCAGTTCTTC; CDR3 protein: CASTPTSPSSYNEQFF
clone size: NA; J gene: TRBJ2-3; D gene: TRBD1; V gene: TRBV5-1; CDR3 DNA: TGCGCCAGCAGCCAAAGACAGGGGAGGCCAGATACGCAGTATTTT; CDR3 protein: CASSQRQGRPDTQYF
clone size: NA; J gene: TRBJ2-7; D gene: TRBD1; V gene: TRBV29-1; CDR3 DNA: TGCAGCGTATCCGGGACAGGGGGAAACTACGAGCAGTACTTC; CDR3 protein: CSVSGTGGNYEQYF
clone size: NA; J gene: TRBJ1-4; D gene: NA; V gene: TRBV4-1; CDR3 DNA: TGCGCCAGCAGCCAAGATCGGTCCCTGGAAAATGAAAAACTGTTTTTT; CDR3 protein: CASSQDRSLENEKLFF
clone size: NA; J gene: TRBJ1-2; D gene: NA; V gene: TRBV6-5; CDR3 DNA: TGTGCCAGCAGTTACCCAGGGGAATATGGCTACACCTTC; CDR3 protein: CASSYPGEYGYTF
clone size: once; J gene: TRBJ1-1; D gene: NA; V gene: TRBV4-2; CDR3 DNA: TGTGCCAGCAACCCGCAGGGCGAGAACACTGAAGCTTTCTTT; CDR3 protein: CASNPQGENTEAFF
clone size: NA; J gene: TRBJ2-1; D gene: NA; V gene: TRBV29-1; CDR3 DNA: TGCAGCGTTGAAGAGGAGAAGGACAGCGGTCCCATGGTCTTC; CDR3 protein: CSVEEEKDSGPMVF
clone size: NA; J gene: TRBJ2-3; D gene: NA; V gene: TRBV7-8; CDR3 DNA: TGTGCCAGCAGCTTAGCTAGCGGCACAGATACGCAGTATTTT; CDR3 protein: CASSLASGTDTQYF
clone size: NA; J gene: TRBJ2-1; D gene: NA; V gene: TRBV2; CDR3 DNA: TGTGCCAGCAGAGGGACCTACAATGAGCAGTTCTTC; CDR3 protein: CASRGTYNEQFF
clone size: NA; J gene: TRBJ2-7; D gene: NA; V gene: TRBV7-9; CDR3 DNA: TGTGCCAGCAGCTCCCAGGTAACCTACGAGCAGTACTTC; CDR3 protein: CASSSQVTYEQYF
clone size: NA; J gene: TRBJ2-7; D gene: NA; V gene: TRBV10-3; CDR3 DNA: TGTGCCATCAGTGACCCCGCCTACGAGCAGTACTTC; CDR3 protein: CAISDPAYEQYF
clone size: NA; J gene: TRBJ2-7; D gene: NA; V gene: TRBV19; CDR3 DNA: TGTGCCAGTAGTATAGTGGCTTCTGGCGAGCAGTACTTC; CDR3 protein: CASSIVASGEQYF
clone size: NA; J gene: TRBJ2-1; D gene: NA; V gene: TRBV7-9; CDR3 DNA: TGTGCCAGCAGCCTGGGCCCGGCAGAGCAGTTCTTC; CDR3 protein: CASSLGPAEQFF
clone size: NA; J gene: TRBJ1-1; D gene: TRBD1; V gene: TRBV10-3; CDR3 DNA: TGTGCCATCAGTCCTACCTTTGGGACAGGGGGCACTGAAGCTTTCTTT; CDR3 protein: CAISPTFGTGGTEAFF
clone size: NA; J gene: TRBJ2-3; D gene: NA; V gene: TRBV29-1; CDR3 DNA: TGCAGCGTTGATGGGCTAGCAGATACGCAGTATTTT; CDR3 protein: CSVDGLADTQYF
clone size: NA; J gene: TRBJ1-3; D gene: NA; V gene: TRBV11-2; CDR3 DNA: TGTGCCAGCGGATGGGCCTCTGGAAACACCATATATTTT; CDR3 protein: CASGWASGNTIYF
clone size: NA; J gene: TRBJ2-1; D gene: TRBD2; V gene: TRBV4-1; CDR3 DNA: TGCGCCAGCAGCCAATCCGCGGGAGCGGGGTTAAATGAGCAGTTCTTC; CDR3 protein: CASSQSAGAGLNEQFF
clone size: once; J gene: TRBJ1-2; D gene: NA; V gene: TRBV6-1; CDR3 DNA: TGTGCCAGCTCCCAGCTGGGTTCGGACTATGGCTACACCTTC; CDR3 protein: CASSQLGSDYGYTF
clone size: NA; J gene: TRBJ2-7; D gene: NA; V gene: TRBV6-5; CDR3 DNA: TGTGCCAGCAGTTACTCGAGCGCCTACGAGCAGTACTTC; CDR3 protein: CASSYSSAYEQYF
clone size: NA; J gene: TRBJ2-7; D gene: NA; V gene: TRBV13; CDR3 DNA: TGTGCCAGCAGCTTTTCGGAGTTCTCCTACGAGCAGTACTTC; CDR3 protein: CASSFSEFSYEQYF
clone size: NA; J gene: TRBJ2-7; D gene: NA; V gene: TRBV4-1; CDR3 DNA: TGCGCCAGCAGCCGCTCCACCGGCGGCTACGAGCAGTACTTC; CDR3 protein: CASSRSTGGYEQYF
clone size: NA; J gene: TRBJ2-2; D gene: NA; V gene: TRBV5-4; CDR3 DNA: TGTGCCAGCAGCAACGCGGGCGGGGAGCTGTTTTTT; CDR3 protein: CASSNAGGELFF
clone size: NA; J gene: TRBJ2-7; D gene: NA; V gene: TRBV7-9; CDR3 DNA: TGTGCCAGCAGCTTAGGATCGGATGGCGAGCAGTACTTC; CDR3 protein: CASSLGSDGEQYF